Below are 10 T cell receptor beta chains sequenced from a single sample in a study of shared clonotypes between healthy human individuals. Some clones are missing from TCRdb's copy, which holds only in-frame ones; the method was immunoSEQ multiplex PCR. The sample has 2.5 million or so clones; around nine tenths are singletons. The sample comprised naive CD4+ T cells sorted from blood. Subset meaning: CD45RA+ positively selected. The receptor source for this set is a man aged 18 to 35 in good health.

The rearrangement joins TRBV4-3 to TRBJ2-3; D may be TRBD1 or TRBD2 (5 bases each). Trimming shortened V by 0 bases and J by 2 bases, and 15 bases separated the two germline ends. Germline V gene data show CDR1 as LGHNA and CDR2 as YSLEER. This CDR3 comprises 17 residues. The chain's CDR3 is CASSQEGDLSATDTQYF. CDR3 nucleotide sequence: TGCGCCAGCAGCCAAGAAGGGGACCTAAGCGCCACAGATACGCAGTATTTT.

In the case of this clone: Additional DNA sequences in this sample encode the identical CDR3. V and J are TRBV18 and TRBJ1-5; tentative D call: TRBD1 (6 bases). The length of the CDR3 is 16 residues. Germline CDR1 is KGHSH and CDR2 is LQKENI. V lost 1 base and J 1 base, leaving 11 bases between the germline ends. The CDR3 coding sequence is TGTGCCAGCTCACCACTCGGGCAGGGGAGCAATCAGCCCCAGCATTTT. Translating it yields CASSPLGQGSNQPQHF.

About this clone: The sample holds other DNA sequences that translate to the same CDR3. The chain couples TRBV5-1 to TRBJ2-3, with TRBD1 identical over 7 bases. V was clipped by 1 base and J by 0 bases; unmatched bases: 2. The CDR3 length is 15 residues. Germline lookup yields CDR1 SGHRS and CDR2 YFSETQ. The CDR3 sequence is CASSLTGASTDTQYF. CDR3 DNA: TGCGCCAGCAGCTTGACAGGGGCAAGCACAGATACGCAGTATTTT.

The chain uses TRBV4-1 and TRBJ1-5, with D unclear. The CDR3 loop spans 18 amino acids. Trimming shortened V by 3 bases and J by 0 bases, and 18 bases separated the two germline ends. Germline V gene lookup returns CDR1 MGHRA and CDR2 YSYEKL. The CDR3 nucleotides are TGCGCCAGCAGCCAGGAAGGACCTGTCCTCTATAGCAATCAGCCCCAGCATTTT. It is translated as CASSQEGPVLYSNQPQHF.

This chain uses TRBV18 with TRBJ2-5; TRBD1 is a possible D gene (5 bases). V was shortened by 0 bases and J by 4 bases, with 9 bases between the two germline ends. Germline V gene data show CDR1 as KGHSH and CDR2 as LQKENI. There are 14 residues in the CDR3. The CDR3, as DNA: TGTGCCAGCTCACCACCGACAGCCTTAGAGACCCAGTACTTC. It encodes CASSPPTALETQYF.

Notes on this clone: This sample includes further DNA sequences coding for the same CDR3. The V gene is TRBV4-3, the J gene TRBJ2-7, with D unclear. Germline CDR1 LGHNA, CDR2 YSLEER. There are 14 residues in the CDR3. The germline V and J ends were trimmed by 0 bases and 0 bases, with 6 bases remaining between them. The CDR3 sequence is CASSQEPASYEQYF. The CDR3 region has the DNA TGCGCCAGCAGCCAAGAACCAGCCTCCTACGAGCAGTACTTC.

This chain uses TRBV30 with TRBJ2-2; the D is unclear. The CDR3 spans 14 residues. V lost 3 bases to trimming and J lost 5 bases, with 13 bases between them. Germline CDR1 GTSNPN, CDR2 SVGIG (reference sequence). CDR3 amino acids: CAWRMNSGTGELFF. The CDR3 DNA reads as TGTGCCTGGAGGATGAACAGTGGAACCGGGGAGCTGTTTTTT.

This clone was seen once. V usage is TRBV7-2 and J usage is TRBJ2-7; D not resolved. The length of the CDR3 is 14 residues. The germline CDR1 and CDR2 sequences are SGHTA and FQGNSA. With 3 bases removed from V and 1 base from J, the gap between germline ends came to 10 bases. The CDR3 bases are TGTGCCAGCAGCTTGATGACACTATCCTACGAGCAGTACTTC. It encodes CASSLMTLSYEQYF.

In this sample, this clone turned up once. The CDR3 sequence: CASSYSTRTYEQYF. In nucleotides, the CDR3 is TGTGCCAGCAGTTACTCTACCCGCACCTACGAGCAGTACTTC. This chain links TRBV6-5 with TRBJ2-7, with D uncertain. Germline V gene data show CDR1 as MNHEY and CDR2 as SVGAGI. V dropped 0 bases and J dropped 2 bases, with 8 bases sitting between them. CDR3 length: 14 residues.

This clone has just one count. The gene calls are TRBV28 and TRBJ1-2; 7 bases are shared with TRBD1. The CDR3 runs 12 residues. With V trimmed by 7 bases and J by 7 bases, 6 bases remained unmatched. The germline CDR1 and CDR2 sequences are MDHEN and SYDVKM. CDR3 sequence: CASNKGAGGYTF. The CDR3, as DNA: TGTGCCAGCAATAAGGGGGCGGGTGGCTACACCTTC.